Reported below is one T cell receptor (beta chain). The table lists this clone with a count of one. Its antigen specificity is not known. Base quality data are lacking; no much larger clone is found one base away. The library came from the immunoSEQ multiplex PCR assay. The immuneACCESS repertoire file appears here via TCRdb, limited to in-frame rearrangements. These files lack a portion of the clones; in checked studies, under half of the deficit traces to unresolved V genes, and the cause of the others is not known. The sample table holds about 130,000 clones, of which roughly 90% were seen once. The top ten clones comprise less than 7% of the sample. This sample is part of a study of control samples from healthy donors and cancer patients (dated by TCRdb to 2019 to 2021). The CDR3 starts with the cysteine, ends with the phenylalanine, and has 13 residues. The only DNA kept is the CDR3, 39 bases in frame from the first base. Reading the germline V gene (reference sequence) gives CDR1 GTSNPN and CDR2 SVGIG. V ends up 4 bases short and J 7 bases short, with an unmatched junction base count of 10.

Input material: blood. The TCR was taken from a man aged 18 to 30 in good health. Recombination connected TRBV30 to TRBJ2-7; TRBD1 agrees with 7 junctional bases. The DNA reads TGTGCCTGGAAGGACAGGACCCTCGGGGAGCAGTACTTC. It encodes CAWKDRTLGEQYF.